This is a list of T cell receptor beta chains from one sample in a study of radiotherapy plus CTLA-4 blockade in lung cancer. TCRdb keeps only in-frame clones here, not all; method: immunoSEQ multiplex PCR. The table has more than 55,000 clones, 70% to 80% seen once. The sample was peripheral blood, taken from a patient treated with radiotherapy plus ipilimumab. These receptors originate from a human donor with non-small cell lung cancer who had a partial response to radiotherapy plus ipilimumab. Both conserved end residues are part of each CDR3. The order of the fields is J gene, V gene, D gene, clone size, CDR3 protein, CDR3 DNA. The D gene is left open where the match is weak. A row's size may be missing; if present it is once, few, many or a size class.

TRBJ1-1,TRBV6-5,TRBD1,NA,CASRGDSPMNTEAFF,TGTGCCAGCAGGGGGGACAGTCCTATGAACACTGAAGCTTTCTTT
TRBJ2-1,TRBV19,NA,NA,CASSPRENSYNEQFF,TGTGCCAGTAGTCCCAGGGAAAACTCCTACAATGAGCAGTTCTTC
TRBJ2-7,TRBV28,NA,NA,CASSNMGYSEQYF,TGTGCCAGCAGTAACATGGGCTACTCCGAGCAGTACTTC
TRBJ1-1,TRBV10-2,NA,NA,CASRYHQGNTEAFF,TGCGCCAGCAGATACCATCAGGGAAACACTGAAGCTTTCTTT
TRBJ2-1,TRBV5-1,NA,NA,CASSLAVGGEQFF,TGCGCCAGCAGCTTGGCCGTCGGGGGTGAGCAGTTCTTC
TRBJ1-1,TRBV4-3,NA,NA,CASKLRLHTEAFF,TGCGCCAGCAAACTCCGACTGCACACTGAAGCTTTCTTT
TRBJ1-2,TRBV4-2,NA,NA,CASSQDGSPGWGGYTF,TGTGCCAGCAGCCAAGATGGGAGCCCGGGTTGGGGTGGCTACACCTTC
TRBJ1-1,TRBV5-4,NA,NA,CASSFFGGSGTEAFF,TGTGCCAGCAGCTTCTTTGGGGGGTCGGGGACTGAAGCTTTCTTT
TRBJ1-1,TRBV6-6,NA,NA,CASSYQGNAEAFF,TGTGCCAGCAGTTACCAGGGTAACGCTGAAGCTTTCTTT
TRBJ1-2,TRBV6-1,NA,NA,CASSEVSGGGYTF,TGTGCCAGCAGTGAAGTCTCGGGGGGCGGCTACACCTTC
TRBJ2-7,TRBV30,NA,NA,CAWSRFSYEQYF,TGTGCCTGGAGCAGGTTCTCCTACGAGCAGTACTTC
TRBJ2-6,TRBV5-6,NA,once,CASSETNKGANVLTF,TGTGCCAGCAGCGAAACAAACAAGGGGGCCAACGTCCTGACTTTC
TRBJ2-7,TRBV14,TRBD1,NA,CASSYRRDSAYEQYF,TGTGCCAGCAGCTACCGCCGGGACAGCGCCTACGAGCAGTACTTC
TRBJ2-2,TRBV10-1,NA,NA,CASSVGFTGELFF,TGCGCCAGCAGTGTCGGGTTCACCGGGGAGCTGTTTTTT
TRBJ2-7,TRBV27,TRBD1,NA,CASSLLTGTGDSYEQYF,TGTGCCAGCAGTTTACTAACCGGGACAGGGGATTCCTACGAGCAGTACTTC
TRBJ2-7,TRBV6-5,NA,NA,CASSYSLSGRYYEQYF,TGTGCCAGCAGTTACTCGTTATCCGGGAGATACTACGAGCAGTACTTC
TRBJ2-7,TRBV13,NA,NA,CASSSAARGYKQYF,TGTGCCAGCAGCTCCGCGGCCAGGGGCTACAAGCAGTACTTC
TRBJ2-1,TRBV7-9,TRBD2,NA,CASRPPSGGYNEQFF,TGTGCCAGCCGTCCGCCTAGCGGGGGTTACAATGAGCAGTTCTTC
TRBJ1-4,TRBV19,NA,few,CASLDSSLGEKLFF,TGTGCCAGTTTGGACTCTTCGTTAGGGGAAAAACTGTTTTTT
TRBJ2-6,TRBV27,NA,once,CASKQGSGANVLTF,TGTGCCAGCAAGCAGGGTTCTGGGGCCAACGTCCTGACTTTC
TRBJ1-1,TRBV10-3,TRBD1,NA,CAISTTGADTEAFF,TGTGCCATCAGTACGACAGGGGCGGACACTGAAGCTTTCTTT
TRBJ1-5,TRBV18,NA,NA,CASSPSAGIGNQPQHF,TGTGCCAGCTCACCGTCGGCAGGGATCGGCAATCAGCCCCAGCATTTT
TRBJ2-2,TRBV7-2,NA,NA,CASSPRGGLFANTGELFF,TGTGCCAGCAGCCCTAGGGGAGGACTGTTCGCGAACACCGGGGAGCTGTTTTTT
TRBJ1-2,TRBV11-2,NA,NA,CASSLDGLDYGYTF,TGTGCCAGCAGCTTAGACGGGTTGGACTATGGCTACACCTTC
TRBJ1-6,TRBV7-2,NA,NA,CASSLREGGYNSPLHF,TGTGCCAGCAGCTTAAGAGAGGGGGGGTATAATTCACCCCTCCACTTT
TRBJ1-1,TRBV5-1,NA,NA,CASSLAGGQGGYTEAFF,TGCGCCAGCAGCTTGGCCGGCGGGCAGGGAGGGTACACTGAAGCTTTCTTT
TRBJ1-5,TRBV5-6,TRBD1,NA,CASSVDRAEQPQHF,TGTGCCAGCAGCGTGGACAGGGCGGAACAGCCCCAGCATTTT
TRBJ1-2,TRBV19,NA,NA,CASMPQSLLYGYTF,TGTGCCAGTATGCCACAGTCGTTACTCTATGGCTACACCTTC
TRBJ2-1,TRBV7-3,TRBD2,NA,CASSSAGGRGNEQFF,TGTGCCAGCAGTTCAGCGGGGGGGAGGGGAAATGAGCAGTTCTTC
TRBJ2-3,TRBV7-2,NA,NA,CASSRDAGLIDTQYF,TGTGCCAGCAGCCGAGATGCAGGGTTAATAGATACGCAGTATTTT
TRBJ1-2,TRBV28,NA,once,CASLSVVYGYTF,TGTGCCAGCCTCTCGGTGGTCTATGGCTACACCTTC
TRBJ1-6,TRBV5-1,NA,NA,CASSLDRRVSYNSPLHF,TGCGCCAGCAGCTTGGACAGGAGGGTATCCTATAATTCACCCCTCCACTTT
TRBJ1-2,TRBV30,NA,NA,CAWSMEGTYGYTF,TGTGCCTGGAGTATGGAGGGGACCTATGGCTACACCTTC
TRBJ1-3,TRBV9,TRBD1,few,CASTPGQGFDGNTIYF,TGTGCCAGCACCCCTGGACAGGGGTTCGACGGAAACACCATATATTTT
TRBJ2-2,TRBV7-9,NA,once,CASSSPSAGELFF,TGTGCCAGCAGCTCCCCCAGCGCCGGGGAGCTGTTTTTT
TRBJ1-1,TRBV25-1,NA,NA,CASRKREGSNTEAFF,TGTGCCAGCAGGAAGAGGGAGGGCTCGAACACTGAAGCTTTCTTT
TRBJ1-3,TRBV19,NA,NA,CASSITGLSGNTIYF,TGTGCCAGTAGTATTACGGGACTCTCTGGAAACACCATATATTTT